This T cell receptor beta chain appears in the sequencing data of a study of T cell changes during pregnancy in multiple sclerosis (dated by TCRdb to the late 2010s). The study in broad terms: The study looked at changes in the T cell repertoire across pregnancy in women with multiple sclerosis.

V sheds 5 bases and J sheds 5 bases, leaving 18 bases between their ends. As encoded in the germline V gene, CDR1 is SGHVS while CDR2 is FQNEAQ. The cysteine opens and the phenylalanine closes a CDR3 of 15 amino acids. Only the CDR3 part of the read is kept: 45 bases, read in frame from the first base. Remarks on this clone: This receptor's antigen is unknown. No clone much larger than this one lies a single base away; base qualities are absent.

Libraries were made using the immunoSEQ multiplex PCR assay. TCRdb mirrors the immuneACCESS table, restricted to in-frame sequences. Some clones are absent from its copies; in checked studies, under half trace to an unresolved V gene, and the reason for the others is unknown. This sample has roughly 100,000 clones in its table, and 92% of those were observed once. The top ten clones comprise about 0.89% of the sample. Here the chain combines TRBV7-8 and TRBJ1-2, with a tentative D gene TRBD1 over 5 matching bases. This specimen was peripheral blood, taken after pregnancy. This clonotype was sampled from a female donor with multiple sclerosis, enrolled in a pregnancy study. The CDR3 protein: CASSPEGAGWYGYTF. In nucleotide form, the sequence is TGTGCCAGCAGCCCGGAAGGGGCAGGATGGTATGGCTACACCTTC.